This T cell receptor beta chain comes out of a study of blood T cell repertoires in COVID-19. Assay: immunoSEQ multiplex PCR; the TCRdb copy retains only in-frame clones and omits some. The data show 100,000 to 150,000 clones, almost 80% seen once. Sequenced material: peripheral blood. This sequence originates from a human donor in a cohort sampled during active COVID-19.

CDR3 loop: CASSYDRLYGYTF. CDR3 in DNA: TGTGCCAGCAGTTACGACCGACTCTATGGCTACACCTTC. The V and J genes are TRBV6-2 or TRBV6-3 and TRBJ1-2; D not resolved. The CDR3 spans 13 residues. The V gene lost 2 bases and the J gene lost 4 bases, with 8 bases spanning the gap. The V gene's germline CDR1 is MNHEY and CDR2 SVGEGT.